These 3 T cell receptor beta chains originate from one sample sequenced in a study of technical replicates of blood from several donors. The method was immunoSEQ multiplex PCR; TCRdb's version includes in-frame clones alone and lacks a portion of them. The sample yields 60,000 to 90,000 clones, nearly 97% seen once. Input material: T cells isolated from PBMCs. Receptors were obtained from a human donor in good health.

The rearrangement joins TRBV28 to TRBJ1-3, with 9 bases lining up with TRBD1. Germline V gene sequence: CDR1 MDHEN, CDR2 SYDVKM. Losses at the gene ends were 4 bases for V and 4 bases for J; bases not matched to a gene: 14. This CDR3 has 18 residues. CDR3 protein: CASSSILARDREGNTIYF. In nucleotides, the CDR3 is TGTGCCAGCAGTTCTATCCTTGCTCGGGACAGGGAAGGAAACACCATATATTTT.

This clone occurred a few times. The V call is TRBV11-3, the J call TRBJ2-2; perhaps TRBD1 as D (6 bases). Trimming pared 8 bases from V and 4 bases from J, leaving 14 bases between. This CDR3 spans 14 amino acids. CDR1 is SGHNT, CDR2 YENEEA, per germline. The CDR3 sequence is CASLRGGITGELFF. In DNA form, the CDR3 reads TGTGCCAGCTTGAGAGGGGGTATCACCGGGGAGCTGTTTTTT.

The chain joins TRBV7-2 to TRBJ1-1, with 9 bases that match TRBD1. Germline-derived CDR1 and CDR2 are SGHTA and FQGNSA. The CDR3 has 13 amino acids. Unmatched junction bases numbered 8, after V lost 5 bases and J lost 10 bases. CDR3 nucleotide sequence: TGTGCCAGCAGCAGAGGGGACAGGGCGTCAGCTTTCTTT. This gives the protein CASSRGDRASAFF. Full variable domain (remainder filled in from reference TRBV7-2 and TRBJ1-1): GAGVSQSPSNKVTEKGKDVELRCDPISGHTALYWYRQSLGQGLEFLIYFQGNSAPDKSGLPSDRFSAERTGGSVSTLTIQRTQQEDSAVYLCASSRGDRASAFFGQGTRLTVV.